There are a few counts of the clone carrying this T cell receptor beta chain. The data originate from a study of early T cells in non-severe SARS-CoV-2 infection. Whole-study context: Sequencing used unsorted whole-blood bulk RNA, so chains lack pairing.

V was pared by 5 bases and J by 2 bases, with 19 bases between. The CDR3 consists of 16 residues. Germline CDR1 reads SGHAT; CDR2 reads FQNNGV. Researchers attached unique molecular identifiers to individual cDNA molecules. TCRdb itself ran the 5' RACE reads through MiXCR, one entry per CDR3 protein. The sample contains tens of thousands of distinct CDR3 sequences, around 12% of which appear only once. The chain has TRBV11-2 and TRBJ2-7; possibly TRBD2 for D (6 bases). Sequenced here: whole blood, sampled at baseline. The TCR was taken from an adult who was a healthcare worker with PCR-confirmed SARS-CoV-2 infection or an uninfected control (not recorded which). In nucleotides, the CDR3 is TGTGCCAGCAGCCGAGGGACTTCTGGCTCGGCCTACGAGCAGTACTTC. Its translation: CASSRGTSGSAYEQYF.